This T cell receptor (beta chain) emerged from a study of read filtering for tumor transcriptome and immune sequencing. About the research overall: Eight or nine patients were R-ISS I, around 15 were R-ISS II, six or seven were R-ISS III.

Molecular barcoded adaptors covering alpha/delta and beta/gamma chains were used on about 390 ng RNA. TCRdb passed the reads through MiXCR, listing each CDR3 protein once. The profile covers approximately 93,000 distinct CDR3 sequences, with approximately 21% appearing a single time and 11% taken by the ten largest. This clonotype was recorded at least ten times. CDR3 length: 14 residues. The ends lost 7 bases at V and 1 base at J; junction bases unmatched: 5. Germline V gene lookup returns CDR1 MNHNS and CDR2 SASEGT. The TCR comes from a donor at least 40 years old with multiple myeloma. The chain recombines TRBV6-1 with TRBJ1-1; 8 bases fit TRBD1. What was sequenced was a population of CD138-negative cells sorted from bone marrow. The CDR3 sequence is CASTWGQANTEAFF. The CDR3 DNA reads TGTGCCAGCACCTGGGGACAGGCGAACACTGAAGCTTTCTTT.